This T cell receptor (beta chain) came from a study of blood T cells in healthy people across ages (dated by TCRdb to between 2014 and 2017). Turning to the overall study: In model experiments, template switching captured about one uniquely barcoded TCR beta cDNA molecule for every two T cells. Using deep sequencing normalized with unique cDNA molecular identifiers, the study measured how TCR beta repertoire diversity changes with age. The donors were split into four age groups: young (average approximately 16 years), middle-aged (roughly 39), aged (about 62) and long-lived (approximately 89). Donors of different ages were randomly distributed across sequencing lanes to avoid experimental bias. For two donors (one aged 18 to 29 and one aged 80 or older), the study analyzed two additional independent replicas of 1 million unique cDNA reads from the same blood draw.

Library generation was performed with 5' RACE. Instrument on record: Illumina HiSeq 2500. A second PCR of roughly 6 to 11 cycles was run with a J-beta primer mix and a sample-barcoded 5' primer. Each TCR beta cDNA molecule received a unique molecular identifier from a template-switch 5' adaptor carrying 12 random nucleotides. At least 2.5 million CDR3-containing paired-end reads were obtained from each sample. First-strand cDNA synthesis was performed from all RNA using the Mint cDNA synthesis kit, with priming by a TRBC-specific oligonucleotide. After uracil-DNA glycosylase treatment, a first 18-cycle PCR used universal primers M1SS and BC2_uni_R on all cDNA. Processing in the source paper ran as follows. For normalization, 1 million high-quality reads were randomly selected from each sample, with every read carrying a distinct molecular identifier. Reads sharing molecular identifiers were discarded rather than binned into consensus sequences. MiTCR, set to a Q25 quality threshold and the strictest error-elimination algorithm, was used for CDR3 identification, clonotype clustering and error correction. A nonparametric unseen species model with Euler transformation was used to estimate a lower bound on total TCR beta diversity. Using fastp trimming at Q25 and MiXCR clonotype assembly, TCRdb reanalyzed the public sequencing data and kept in-frame beta chains. Rows are unified per CDR3 protein, each entry keeping the most common DNA and genes. The V and J calls reflect TCRdb's pipeline rather than the authors' work. In all, the sample holds over 950,000 distinct CDR3 sequences, and more than 30% of those were seen once. Of the sample, around 12% is held by the ten largest clones.

Looking up the germline V gene yields CDR1 SGHRS and CDR2 YFSETQ. The CDR3, from cysteine to phenylalanine, totals 14 residues. Left in the record is the CDR3 DNA by itself, 42 bases read in frame from the first base. The junction shows trimming of 0 bases on V and 6 bases on J, plus 12 bases between the germline ends. Broad study findings and their caveats: Conclusive comparison of naive and antigen-experienced compartments was prevented by the profiling of bulk unsorted PBMCs. There was a strong correlation between observed TCR beta diversity and the percentage of naive T cells measured by flow cytometry. The long-lived group showed more naive CD4+ T cells, fewer expanded clones and increased TCR diversity than the aged group, suggesting age selection. The CMV infection status of donors was not known, potentially confounding age-related changes in expanded clonotypes. Estimates of total diversity based on one million sequenced T cells were regarded as lower bounds and as underestimates. As age increased, observed TCR beta diversity per million T cells dropped in a roughly linear way, and a significant reduction was already evident by age 40.

Comments on this clonotype: There is no known antigen for this receptor. Base-call qualities are not available, and no considerably larger clone is one nucleotide away.

The donors were some 36 Caucasian individuals from Russia, aged roughly 6 to 90 years, who were systemically healthy. Each donor gave 8 to 10 milliliters of peripheral blood, drawn into EDTA-treated Vacutainer tubes. Ficoll-Paque density-gradient centrifugation was used to isolate PBMCs, with at least 7 million per sample. Total RNA, at least 6 micrograms per sample, was extracted from PBMCs with Trizol reagent. The percentages of naive CD45RAhigh/CD27high T cells were determined by flow cytometry on a PBMC aliquot from every donor. This TCR came from a man aged 18 to 30 in good health. Here the chain combines TRBV5-1 and TRBJ1-2; the D gene identity is not certain. The sequenced sample was blood. The CDR3 corresponds to CASSLATGEDGYTF. Here is the DNA: TGCGCCAGCAGCTTGGCCACTGGGGAAGATGGCTACACCTTC.